The 17 T cell receptor beta chains below all came from one sample that was sequenced in a study of T cell repertoires in aging, cancer and after chemotherapy. Rearranged V-D-J TRB sequences were amplified with a mixed TRB-A/B primer pool. TCRdb reanalysed the multiplex PCR reads using MiXCR and keeps one entry per CDR3 protein. The sample gives almost 3,000 distinct CDR3 sequences, approximately 24% of which show up once; under 9% is in the top ten. Peripheral blood genomic DNA, not sorted cells or RNA, was the template. The sample comprised blood. All receptors derive from a human donor with a solid tumor.

A word on this clonotype: An end of the junction differs from the germline gene, which may be a read error. The chain joins TRBV19 to TRBJ1-6; possibly TRBD1 for D (5 bases). The CDR3 runs to 16 residues. The germline V gene encodes CDR1 LNHDA and CDR2 SQIVND (reference sequence). The CDR3 loop is CAISIWTPRRGSPLHF. The CDR3 DNA is TGTGCCATTAGTATATGGACACCTCGGAGAGGATCACCCCTCCACTTT.

Only one count was recorded for this clonotype. This sequence joins TRBV14 and TRBJ2-1, with TRBD2 identical over 7 bases. The trim removed 5 bases at V and 10 bases at J, leaving 5 bases unmatched. This CDR3 is built from 12 residues. Germline-derived CDR1 and CDR2 are SGHDN and FVKESK. CDR3 sequence reads: CASSFTSEEQFF. CDR3 in DNA: TGTGCCAGCAGCTTCACTAGCGAGGAGCAGTTCTTC.

Remarks on this clonotype: The junction shows a germline mismatch at one end, possibly a read error. This sequence joins TRBV7-2 and TRBJ2-1; TRBD2 matches 11 bases. CDR3 size: 15 residues. CDR1 is SGHTA, CDR2 FQGNSA, per germline. The CDR3 DNA sequence: TGTGCCTGCAGCGCTCGGACTAGCGGGTCCAATGAGCAGTTCTTC. It is translated as CACSARTSGSNEQFF.

This clonotype came up a few times. V is TRBV27 and J is TRBJ2-7; D is possibly TRBD1 (5 bases). This CDR3 region has 14 residues. Trimming removed 4 bases from V and 2 bases from J, with 12 bases in between. CDR1 is MNHEY and CDR2 is SMNVEV in the germline V gene (reference sequence). In nucleotides, the CDR3 is TGTGCCAGCAGTTCAACCGGACACCCCTACGAGCAGTACTTC. This sequence encodes CASSSTGHPYEQYF.

The chain joins TRBV10-3 to TRBJ2-3; D is perhaps TRBD2 (6 bases). The V end lost 7 bases, the J end lost 3 bases, and 14 bases lay between the germline ends. Germline V CDR1 and CDR2: ENHRY, SYGVKD. The CDR3 has 14 amino acids. CDR3 nucleotides: TGTGCCATCAAAGGCGGGGCTGAGACAGATACGCAGTATTTT. Protein sequence: CAIKGGAETDTQYF.

By its share, this clonotype is medium-sized. This sequence joins TRBV6-5 and TRBJ2-6; D ambiguous. CDR1 is MNHEY, CDR2 SVGAGI, per germline. V lost 0 bases, J lost 4 bases, and 7 bases lay in between. This CDR3 has 15 amino acids. CDR3: CASSYSGRGANVLTF. The CDR3 DNA sequence: TGTGCCAGCAGTTACTCAGGAAGGGGGGCCAACGTCCTGACTTTC.

V is TRBV7-3 and J is TRBJ2-3, with 8 bases aligning to TRBD2. There are 14 residues in the CDR3. Trimming cost V 5 bases and J 6 bases; bases outside gene matches: 7. CDR1 and CDR2 from the germline V gene are SGHTA and FQGTGA. The CDR3 nucleotides read TGTGCCAGCAGCAGCGGGGGTCCGGGGGATACGCAGTATTTT. It is translated as CASSSGGPGDTQYF.

The J gene is TRBJ2-7, the V gene TRBV6-5, with D perhaps TRBD1 or TRBD2 (5 bases each). This CDR3 region has 14 residues. From germline, CDR1 is MNHEY and CDR2 SVGAGI. V dropped 2 bases and J dropped 5 bases, with 13 bases sitting between them. In DNA, the CDR3 is TGTGCCAGCAGTTACGGGGGAGAGGGTCACGAGCAGTACTTC. Translating gives CASSYGGEGHEQYF.

This clonotype came up a few times. This chain uses TRBV20-1 with TRBJ2-7; TRBD2 matches at 13 bases. The germline V gene encodes CDR1 DFQATT and CDR2 SNEGSKA (reference sequence). V was clipped by 2 bases and J by 6 bases; unmatched bases: 7. The CDR3 extends over 15 amino acids. Written as DNA, the CDR3 is TGCAGTGCTAGAAAACCGGGACTAGCGGGACGCGAGCAGTACTTC. Its translation is CSARKPGLAGREQYF.

In the case of this clonotype: This clone may be a read error of a much larger clone one base away. The V gene is TRBV11-1, the J gene TRBJ2-2, with TRBD1 matching over 10 bases. The CDR3 is 16 amino acids. The germline CDR1 and CDR2 sequences are SGHAT and FQDESV (reference sequence). CDR3 sequence: CVSSPLGQGTTGELFF. For the CDR3, the DNA is TGTGTCAGCAGCCCACTGGGACAGGGGACCACCGGGGAGCTGTTTTTT.

In this sample, this clonotype turned up a few times. J is TRBJ1-1 and V is TRBV5-5, with D perhaps matching TRBD1 (5 bases). The CDR3 runs to 16 residues. The germline V and J ends were trimmed by 0 bases and 1 base, with 13 bases remaining between them. Germline-derived CDR1 and CDR2 are SGHKS and YYEKEE (reference sequence). The CDR3 bases are TGTGCCAGCAGCTTGGCCGGCCGTGGGGCGAACACTGAAGCTTTCTTT. As protein: CASSLAGRGANTEAFF. Supplemented by reference TRBV5-5 and TRBJ1-1, the full variable domain reads DAGVTQSPTHLIKTRGQQVTLRCSPISGHKSVSWYQQVLGQGPQFIFQYYEKEERGRGNFPDRFSARQFPNYSSELNVNALLLGDSALYLCASSLAGRGANTEAFFGQGTRLTVV.

This sequence joins TRBV20-1 and TRBJ1-2, with D uncertain. Deletions cut 2 bases from V and 9 bases from J, with 10 bases between. The CDR3 covers 11 residues. Germline values: CDR1 DFQATT, CDR2 SNEGSKA (reference sequence). CDR3 in DNA: TGCAGTGCTAGACCGCCCCAGCGCTACACCTTC. This encodes CSARPPQRYTF.

The table lists this clonotype with a few counts. This chain uses TRBV27 with TRBJ1-5; TRBD1 matches at 9 bases. V gave up 5 bases and J gave up 0 bases; unmatched junction bases: 8. Germline loops: CDR1 MNHEY, CDR2 SMNVEV (reference sequence). The CDR3 extends over 17 amino acids. CDR3 DNA: TGTGCCAGCAGTCGGGACAGGGTCACCGATAGCAATCAGCCCCAGCATTTT. It encodes CASSRDRVTDSNQPQHF.

This sequence joins TRBV7-9 and TRBJ1-4, with D perhaps TRBD1 (6 bases). The germline CDR1 and CDR2 sequences are SEHNR and FQNEAQ (reference sequence). With 5 bases removed from V and 6 bases from J, the gap between germline ends came to 16 bases. This CDR3 contains 15 residues. CDR3 in amino acids: CASSVAGGPYEKLFF. The CDR3 DNA reads as TGTGCCAGCAGCGTTGCGGGGGGGCCCTATGAAAAACTGTTTTTT.

This clonotype qualifies as large. The chain is built from TRBV6-5 and TRBJ2-3; D possibly corresponds to TRBD2 (5 bases). The CDR3 covers 14 residues. The V gene lost 2 bases and the J gene lost 3 bases, with 9 bases spanning the gap. Germline V CDR1 and CDR2: MNHEY, SVGAGI. CDR3 region: CASSYGLATDTQYF. In DNA form, the CDR3 reads TGTGCCAGCAGTTACGGTCTAGCAACAGATACGCAGTATTTT.

The table lists this clonotype with a few counts. This rearrangement joins TRBV19 to TRBJ2-5, with unresolved D. This CDR3 has 11 amino acids. Per the germline V gene, CDR1 is LNHDA and CDR2 is SQIVND (reference sequence). V dropped 10 bases and J dropped 4 bases, with 10 bases sitting between them. The CDR3 nucleotides are TGTGCCACTAGGTATGGAGAGACCCAGTACTTC. This codes for CATRYGETQYF.

Concerning this clonotype itself: A read error may be the cause here, since a much bigger clone is one base away. The rearrangement links TRBV6-5 to TRBJ2-7; TRBD1 matches 7 bases. J gave up 7 bases and V 5 bases, and 17 bases lay outside the gene matches. There are 16 residues in the CDR3. Germline loops: CDR1 MNHEY, CDR2 SVGAGI. In nucleotides, the CDR3 is TGTGCCAGCAGTCGCAATCAAGGGACAGCCTCTAATGAGCAGTACTTC. This encodes CASSRNQGTASNEQYF.